What follows are 23 T cell receptor beta chains derived from one specimen sequenced in a study of T cell changes during pregnancy in multiple sclerosis. The protocol was immunoSEQ multiplex PCR, while the TCRdb copy is restricted to in-frame clones and leaves out a portion. Here the sample spans 70,000 to 95,000 clones, 90% to 95% being singletons. Sequenced here: peripheral blood, sampled in the first trimester of pregnancy. The receptors stem from a female donor with multiple sclerosis, enrolled in a pregnancy study.

The chain has TRBV19 and TRBJ1-2; 7 bases line up with TRBD1. Germline lookup yields CDR1 LNHDA and CDR2 SQIVND (reference sequence). This CDR3 has 16 amino acids. The trim removed 4 bases at V and 4 bases at J, leaving 12 bases unmatched. The DNA of the CDR3 is TGTGCCAGTAGTACCTACGACAGGGTTTTTATCTATGGCTACACCTTC. Translated, it gives CASSTYDRVFIYGYTF.

This clone was recorded a few times. This chain links TRBV2 with TRBJ1-1; D is uncertain. The CDR3 length is 12 residues. Trimming took off 4 bases at V and 1 base at J, with 4 bases between the two ends. Germline loops: CDR1 SNHLY, CDR2 FYNNEI. The CDR3 spells CASSAGNTEAFF. In nucleotides, the CDR3 is TGTGCCAGCAGTGCAGGGAACACTGAAGCTTTCTTT.

The chain links TRBV10-1 to TRBJ2-1; no clear D. This CDR3 contains 15 residues. Germline V gene sequence: CDR1 WNHNN, CDR2 SYGVQD (reference sequence). Trimming shortened V by 0 bases and J by 5 bases, and 11 bases separated the two germline ends. The DNA for the CDR3 is TGCGCCAGCAGTGAGTCGGGTCCAGGAAACAATGAGCAGTTCTTC. It is translated as CASSESGPGNNEQFF.

V gene TRBV23-1 combines with J gene TRBJ1-2, with 8 bases aligning to TRBD1. TRBV23-1 is known as an ORF, though its function is uncertain. The CDR3 is 15 amino acids. V lost 0 bases and J lost 3; bases outside the gene matches: 3. For the CDR3, the DNA is TGCGCCAGCAGTCAATCCGGGACAGGAGACTATGGCTACACCTTC. It codes for CASSQSGTGDYGYTF.

J is TRBJ2-3 and V is TRBV7-8; 10 bases are shared with TRBD2. In germline, CDR1 is SGHVS, CDR2 FQNEAQ. J lost 0 bases, V lost 4 bases, and 7 bases had no gene match. The CDR3 is 17 amino acids. The CDR3 spells CASSSRLAGVSTDTQYF. The CDR3 DNA reads TGTGCCAGCAGCTCCCGCCTAGCGGGGGTTAGCACAGATACGCAGTATTTT.

The chain combines TRBV6-7 with TRBJ2-1, with 10 bases fitting TRBD2. TRBV6-7 is given ORF status, its function remaining uncertain. V dropped 0 bases and J dropped 6; count of bases not matched to a gene: 2. The CDR3 is 15 amino acids. This chain's CDR3 is CASSYSASGGNEQFF. CDR3 bases: TGTGCCAGCAGTTACTCGGCTAGCGGGGGCAATGAGCAGTTCTTC.

CDR3 residues: CASSQSILPGQNEKLFF. For the CDR3, the DNA is TGCGCCAGCAGCCAGAGTATCCTGCCGGGACAGAATGAAAAACTGTTTTTT. The rearrangement links TRBV4-1 to TRBJ1-4, with 7 bases aligning to TRBD1. Germline V gene sequence: CDR1 MGHRA, CDR2 YSYEKL. This CDR3 region has 17 residues. J lost 5 bases, V lost 3 bases, and 12 bases had no gene match.

The CDR3 region is CASSHRVGDTEAFF. CDR3 DNA: TGCGCCAGCAGTCACAGGGTAGGGGATACTGAAGCTTTCTTT. The chain links TRBV5-1 to TRBJ1-1; D is perhaps TRBD1 (6 bases). Germline loops: CDR1 SGHRS, CDR2 YFSETQ. The length of the CDR3 is 14 residues. The V end was cut by 5 bases, the J end by 5 bases, with 16 bases between.

The J gene is TRBJ1-6, the V gene TRBV6-1; D is undetermined. The germline V gene encodes CDR1 MNHNS and CDR2 SASEGT. V lost 0 bases and J 0 bases, leaving 9 bases between the germline ends. The CDR3 contains 17 residues. CDR3 DNA sequence: TGTGCCAGCAGTGAAGCAACCCACTTCTCCTATAATTCACCCCTCCACTTT. It codes for CASSEATHFSYNSPLHF.

CDR3 in DNA: TGCGCCAGCAGCTCGCCCAGACAGGGGGCGATGAACACTGAAGCTTTCTTT. Translating gives CASSSPRQGAMNTEAFF. The chain links TRBV5-1 to TRBJ1-1; 10 nucleotides match TRBD1. This CDR3 has 17 residues. Germline CDR1 reads SGHRS; CDR2 reads YFSETQ. The trim removed 3 bases at V and 0 bases at J, leaving 8 bases unmatched.

The rearrangement joins TRBV2 to TRBJ1-2, with 9 bases lining up with TRBD1. CDR3 length: 14 amino acids. Losses at the gene ends were 3 bases for V and 4 bases for J; bases not matched to a gene: 3. The V gene's germline CDR1 is SNHLY and CDR2 FYNNEI. The CDR3 DNA reads as TGTGCCAGCAGTGAGACAGGGGGGGCCTATGGCTACACCTTC. Translated: CASSETGGAYGYTF.

This chain links TRBV9 with TRBJ1-2; 10 bases are shared with TRBD1. The germline V gene has CDR1 SGDLS and CDR2 YYNGEE. CDR3 length: 16 amino acids. V lost 4 bases and J lost 3; bases outside the gene matches: 9. CDR3 sequence: CASSSSRDRGYYGYTF. The CDR3 bases are TGTGCCAGCAGCTCGTCCCGGGACAGGGGTTACTATGGCTACACCTTC.

The V gene is TRBV5-4, the J gene TRBJ2-1; no clear D. CDR1 and CDR2 from the germline V gene are SGHNT and YYREEE (reference sequence). V lost 4 bases and J lost 9, with 20 bases in between. The CDR3 is 15 amino acids. DNA for the CDR3: TGTGCCAGCAGCGACGGCCGGATTTCTAGGCTTGAGCAGTTCTTC. Protein: CASSDGRISRLEQFF. Full variable domain (outside the CDR3, taken from reference TRBV5-4 and TRBJ2-1): ETGVTQSPTHLIKTRGQQVTLRCSSQSGHNTVSWYQQALGQGPQFIFQYYREEENGRGNFPPRFSGLQFPNYSSELNVNALELDDSALYLCASSDGRISRLEQFFGPGTRLTVL.

V and J are TRBV19 and TRBJ2-3; 14 bases match TRBD2. Germline CDR1 LNHDA, CDR2 SQIVND (reference sequence). The CDR3 loop spans 16 amino acids. V was pared by 5 bases and J by 2 bases, with 3 bases of the junction left unmatched. The chain's CDR3 is CASSGLAGGLTDTQYF. CDR3 sequence (DNA): TGTGCCAGTAGTGGACTAGCGGGGGGACTCACAGATACGCAGTATTTT.

CDR3 sequence reads: CASSSPGQGPGELFF. CDR3 DNA sequence: TGTGCCAGCAGCTCCCCGGGACAGGGGCCCGGGGAGCTGTTTTTT. V and J are TRBV5-4 and TRBJ2-2; 10 positions agree with TRBD1. The CDR3 covers 15 residues. V lost 3 bases and J lost 6; bases outside the gene matches: 5. The V gene's germline CDR1 is SGHNT and CDR2 YYREEE (reference sequence).

This rearrangement joins TRBV2 to TRBJ2-1, with TRBD2 matching 10 bases. The J segment lost 8 bases and the V segment lost 9 bases, leaving 7 bases of the junction unmatched. Germline lookup yields CDR1 SNHLY and CDR2 FYNNEI. The CDR3 is 13 amino acids. CDR3 bases: TGTGCCAGTTCTAGCGGGGGTGTCTATGAGCAGTTCTTC. This translates into CASSSGGVYEQFF.

The J gene is TRBJ2-7, the V gene TRBV5-1; a possible D gene is TRBD1 (6 bases). Between the trimmed V and J ends, which lost 2 bases and 6 bases, there was a span of 9 bases. CDR3 length: 12 residues. The germline V gene has CDR1 SGHRS and CDR2 YFSETQ. DNA of the CDR3: TGCGCCAGCAGCTTAACAGGGAGCGAGCAGTACTTC. Residues: CASSLTGSEQYF. Using reference TRBV5-1 and TRBJ2-7 for the parts outside the CDR3, the full variable domain is KAGVTQTPRYLIKTRGQQVTLSCSPISGHRSVSWYQQTPGQGLQFLFEYFSETQRNKGNFPGRFSGRQFSNSRSEMNVSTLELGDSALYLCASSLTGSEQYFGPGTRLTVT.

CDR3 bases: TGTGCCAGCAGCTTGGGACAGGGGCTAACCGGGGAGCTGTTTTTT. Its protein product is CASSLGQGLTGELFF. This chain links TRBV7-3 with TRBJ2-2; TRBD1 matches 10 bases. The CDR3 runs to 15 residues. V lost 3 bases to trimming and J lost 5 bases; unmatched junction nucleotides: 3. CDR1 and CDR2 from the germline V gene are SGHTA and FQGTGA.

The rearrangement links TRBV6-4 to TRBJ2-1; 9 positions agree with TRBD1. The trim removed 4 bases at V and 7 bases at J, leaving 14 bases unmatched. Germline V CDR1 and CDR2: MRHNA, SNTAGT. This CDR3 has 17 residues. The CDR3 spells CASSVLPSGTGRNEQFF. CDR3 coding DNA: TGTGCCAGCAGTGTACTTCCCTCCGGGACAGGGAGGAATGAGCAGTTCTTC.

The chain couples TRBV7-6 to TRBJ1-3; tentative D call: TRBD1 (5 bases). The CDR3 contains 17 residues. The germline V gene encodes CDR1 SGHVS and CDR2 FNYEAQ. V dropped 1 base and J dropped 0 bases, with 13 bases sitting between them. CDR3 sequence (DNA): TGTGCCAGCAGCTTAGGGGGCCACAAGTCCTCTGGAAACACCATATATTTT. It codes for CASSLGGHKSSGNTIYF. Full variable domain (outside the CDR3, taken from reference TRBV7-6 and TRBJ1-3): GAGVSQSPRYKVTKRGQDVALRCDPISGHVSLYWYRQALGQGPEFLTYFNYEAQQDKSGLPNDRFSAERPEGSISTLTIQRTEQRDSAMYRCASSLGGHKSSGNTIYFGEGSWLTVV.

This chain joins TRBV6-6 and TRBJ1-2; the D is unclear. V lost 8 bases, J lost 5 bases, and 9 bases lay in between. The CDR3 extends over 11 amino acids. CDR1 and CDR2 (germline): MNHNY, SVGAGI (reference sequence). CDR3 sequence reads: CASRGSYGYTF. CDR3 bases: TGTGCCAGCCGGGGTTCTTATGGCTACACCTTC.

The rearrangement links TRBV15 to TRBJ1-2, with a possible D match to TRBD1 (6 bases). The V gene's germline CDR1 is LNHNV and CDR2 YYDKDF (reference sequence). V was shortened by 7 bases and J by 4 bases, with 19 bases between the two germline ends. The length of the CDR3 is 15 residues. Here the CDR3 DNA reads TGTGCCACCAAATCGACCGAGACAGGAGCCTATGGCTACACCTTC. Translating it yields CATKSTETGAYGYTF. Using reference TRBV15 and TRBJ1-2 for the parts outside the CDR3, the full variable domain is DAMVIQNPRYQVTQFGKPVTLSCSQTLNHNVMYWYQQKSSQAPKLLFHYYDKDFNNEADTPDNFQSRRPNTSFCFLDIRSPGLGDTAMYLCATKSTETGAYGYTFGSGTRLTVV.

The chain couples TRBV27 to TRBJ2-1, with 7 bases lining up with TRBD2. V shed 8 bases, J shed 4 bases, and the junction held 11 bases outside the gene matches. The length of the CDR3 is 15 residues. The germline V gene has CDR1 MNHEY and CDR2 SMNVEV (reference sequence). CDR3 protein: CASCKDREVYNEQFF. The CDR3 DNA follows: TGTGCCAGCTGCAAGGACCGGGAGGTTTACAATGAGCAGTTCTTC.